Following are 18 T cell receptor beta chains from one sample sequenced in a study of shared clonotypes between healthy human individuals. Generated by immunoSEQ multiplex PCR, the TCRdb table keeps only in-frame clones and is missing some. The repertoire includes approximately 2.1 million clones, over 85% of them detected once, and 0.39% sits in the top ten. Source material: naive CD4+ T cells from PBMCs. The subset here: CD45RA+ positively selected. These receptor sequences come from a man between 18 and 35 years old in good health. Some clones in this sample may be carry-over from other donors' samples.

This clone was seen just once. V is TRBV6-5 and J is TRBJ1-3; D is ambiguous. Germline V gene data show CDR1 as MNHEY and CDR2 as SVGAGI. V lost 2 bases and J lost 1, with 6 bases in between. This CDR3 region has 14 residues. For the CDR3, the DNA is TGTGCCAGCAGTTACGTCCGATCTGGAAACACCATATATTTT. This codes for CASSYVRSGNTIYF.

V is TRBV2 and J is TRBJ2-2; D perhaps matches TRBD1 (6 bases). This CDR3 is 14 amino acids long. The germline gives CDR1 SNHLY, CDR2 FYNNEI. V lost 7 bases and J 4 bases, leaving 13 bases between the germline ends. The CDR3 DNA is TGTGCCAGCAAGTCAGGGGCGGTCACCGGGGAGCTGTTTTTT. This gives the protein CASKSGAVTGELFF.

The V and J genes are TRBV7-3 and TRBJ2-3; possible D gene TRBD1, 6 bases. CDR1 and CDR2 (germline): SGHTA, FQGTGA. The ends were cut back, 2 bases at V and 6 bases at J, with 18 bases in the middle. The CDR3 covers 16 residues. CDR3 nucleotides: TGTGCCAGCAGCTTAGGAGTAGACAGGCGGTCCGATACGCAGTATTTT. Its translation is CASSLGVDRRSDTQYF.

The chain couples TRBV6-1 to TRBJ1-2, with D maybe TRBD1 (5 bases). The germline V gene encodes CDR1 MNHNS and CDR2 SASEGT. V lost 0 bases and J lost 6, with 17 bases in between. This CDR3 contains 16 residues. CDR3 residues: CASSEAIWQGGHGYTF. In DNA form, the CDR3 reads TGTGCCAGCAGTGAAGCTATTTGGCAGGGAGGACATGGCTACACCTTC.

The gene calls are TRBV28 and TRBJ2-1; D might be TRBD1 (6 bases). Germline V gene data show CDR1 as MDHEN and CDR2 as SYDVKM. Trimming stripped 2 bases from V and 1 base from J, with 12 bases between. This CDR3 spans 16 amino acids. The CDR3: CASSLGQGRSYNEQFF. In DNA, the CDR3 is TGTGCCAGCAGTTTAGGGCAGGGGAGATCCTACAATGAGCAGTTCTTC.

This clone came up once. At the DNA level, this CDR3 is encoded by other sequences in the same sample as well. The rearrangement joins TRBV7-8 to TRBJ1-3; D is undetermined. Between the trimmed V and J ends, which lost 1 base and 1 base, there was a span of 5 bases. There are 14 residues in the CDR3. Germline V gene lookup returns CDR1 SGHVS and CDR2 FQNEAQ. Here the CDR3 DNA reads TGTGCCAGCAGCTTAGGAGGTTCTGGAAACACCATATATTTT. This encodes CASSLGGSGNTIYF.

The V gene is TRBV20-1, the J gene TRBJ2-7; no clear D gene. The CDR3 has 10 residues. CDR1 is DFQATT and CDR2 is SNEGSKA in the germline V gene (reference sequence). V dropped 0 bases and J dropped 5 bases, with 2 bases sitting between them. CDR3 region: CSARENEQYF. The DNA of the CDR3 is TGCAGTGCTAGAGAGAACGAGCAGTACTTC.

V is TRBV28 and J is TRBJ1-4; a weak D match, TRBD1 (6 bases). Germline lookup yields CDR1 MDHEN and CDR2 SYDVKM. The CDR3 consists of 14 residues. V was cut by 5 bases and J by 8 bases, with 15 bases left in between. Written as DNA, the CDR3 is TGTGCCAGCAGTCCTAGGCGGGGGACAGAAAAACTGTTTTTT. Translation gives CASSPRRGTEKLFF.

In nucleotides, the CDR3 is TGTGCCAGCAGCTGGGGGACCGGTAACTATGGCTACACCTTC. Translated, it gives CASSWGTGNYGYTF. J is TRBJ1-2 and V is TRBV13; TRBD1 is a possible D gene (5 bases). V lost 4 bases, J lost 1 base, and 10 bases lay in between. The CDR3 is 14 amino acids. The germline V gene encodes CDR1 PRHDT and CDR2 FYEKMQ (reference sequence).

This chain joins TRBV7-3 and TRBJ1-1; the D is unclear. The germline V gene has CDR1 SGHTA and CDR2 FQGTGA. V was shortened by 0 bases and J by 6 bases, with 14 bases between the two germline ends. This CDR3 region has 15 residues. The CDR3 spells CASSLTRVAFSEAFF. The CDR3 DNA sequence: TGTGCCAGCAGCTTAACAAGGGTTGCGTTTTCTGAAGCTTTCTTT.

The rearrangement links TRBV9 to TRBJ2-1, with D possibly TRBD2 on 5 matching bases. Germline-derived CDR1 and CDR2 are SGDLS and YYNGEE. V lost 3 bases, J lost 1 base, and 8 bases lay in between. The CDR3 is 14 amino acids. For the CDR3, the DNA is TGTGCCAGCAGCGCGACGGGATCCTACAATGAGCAGTTCTTC. Translating it yields CASSATGSYNEQFF. Supplemented by reference TRBV9 and TRBJ2-1, the full variable domain reads DSGVTQTPKHLITATGQRVTLRCSPRSGDLSVYWYQQSLDQGLQFLIQYYNGEERAKGNILERFSAQQFPDLHSELNLSSLELGDSALYFCASSATGSYNEQFFGPGTRLTVL.

V is TRBV19 and J is TRBJ1-1; 12 bases are shared with TRBD1. The CDR3 has 16 amino acids. V was clipped by 7 bases and J by 3 bases; unmatched bases: 9. Germline V lookup: CDR1 LNHDA, CDR2 SQIVND (reference sequence). CDR3 amino acids: CASIPPGQGAYTEAFF. CDR3 sequence (DNA): TGTGCCAGTATCCCACCGGGACAGGGGGCTTACACTGAAGCTTTCTTT.

DNA of the CDR3: TGTGCCAGCAGTGAACTACCGGTCTCCTACAATGAGCAGTTCTTC. Its protein product is CASSELPVSYNEQFF. The chain joins TRBV6-1 to TRBJ2-1; no clear D gene. This CDR3 is 15 amino acids long. Germline V gene data show CDR1 as MNHNS and CDR2 as SASEGT. V shed 2 bases and J shed 0 bases, with 8 bases lying between them.

The chain is built from TRBV6-1 and TRBJ2-7; maybe TRBD2 (6 bases). The germline V gene has CDR1 MNHNS and CDR2 SASEGT. Trimming took off 0 bases at V and 3 bases at J, with 18 bases between the two ends. CDR3 size: 17 residues. The CDR3 is CASSEATSEGALYEQYF. Here the CDR3 DNA reads TGTGCCAGCAGTGAAGCGACCTCGGAGGGAGCCCTCTACGAGCAGTACTTC.

This rearrangement joins TRBV6-1 to TRBJ2-7; 8 bases align to TRBD1. Per germline, CDR1 MNHNS and CDR2 SASEGT. The V and J ends lost 10 bases and 4 bases, in that order; junction bases with no gene match: 12. The CDR3 has 14 amino acids. Here the CDR3 reads CATGRQTGAYEQYF. The CDR3 region has the DNA TGTGCCACCGGGAGACAGACAGGGGCATACGAGCAGTACTTC.

As concerns this clone: Additional DNA sequences in this sample encode the identical CDR3. This chain uses TRBV6-1 with TRBJ1-1; no definite D call. V dropped 7 bases and J dropped 2 bases, with 5 bases sitting between them. There are 11 residues in the CDR3. The germline V gene encodes CDR1 MNHNS and CDR2 SASEGT. The CDR3 DNA follows: TGTGCCAGCACCAGAAACACTGAAGCTTTCTTT. As protein: CASTRNTEAFF.

This clone has a handful of counts. V usage is TRBV20-1 and J usage is TRBJ1-1; no firm D call. The germline V gene has CDR1 DFQATT and CDR2 SNEGSKA (reference sequence). V lost 6 bases and J 3 bases, leaving 8 bases between the germline ends. The CDR3 totals 11 residues. The CDR3 spells CSALLHTEAFF. The CDR3 region has the DNA TGCAGTGCGCTTCTCCACACTGAAGCTTTCTTT.

This chain connects TRBV15 to TRBJ1-1; D ambiguous. V shed 4 bases and J shed 8 bases, with 14 bases lying between them. Germline values: CDR1 LNHNV, CDR2 YYDKDF (reference sequence). The CDR3 has 13 amino acids. CDR3 region: CATSTTLGGEAFF. The CDR3 DNA reads TGTGCCACCAGCACCACCCTAGGCGGGGAAGCTTTCTTT.